These T cell receptor beta chains were read from a single sample in a study of blood T cell repertoires in COVID-19. Produced via immunoSEQ multiplex PCR; TCRdb's table is partial and in-frame only. The profile covers roughly 200,000 clones, with around 87% appearing a single time and about 6.2% taken by the ten largest. The specimen sequenced was peripheral blood. These receptors all come from a man between 60 and 75 years old who had recovered from COVID-19. Both conserved end residues are part of each CDR3. Each record gives: J gene, D gene, V gene, clone size, CDR3 DNA, CDR3 protein. D genes are given only for firm matches. Expanded clones are given a class, and other clones once, few, many or no size at all.

>TRBJ2-6|TRBD1|TRBV27|NA
TGTGCCACTCAAAACAGGGGGTTGGCTGGGGCCAACGTCCTGACTTTC
CATQNRGLAGANVLTF
>TRBJ2-3|TRBD1|TRBV6-5|NA
TGTGCCAGCAACCGGGACAGTGGCACAGATACGCAGTATTTT
CASNRDSGTDTQYF
>TRBJ2-7|NA|TRBV7-9|NA
TGTGCCAGCAGCCTCGGCGGGGGCCACGGCGAGCAGTACTTC
CASSLGGGHGEQYF
>TRBJ2-7|TRBD2|TRBV28|NA
TGTGCCAGCAGCCCCGGCGGACTAGCGAAGACCTACGAGCAGTACTTC
CASSPGGLAKTYEQYF
>TRBJ1-1|NA|TRBV18|NA
TGTGCCAGCTCACCACCGTGGGGGGGGCTTGAAGCTTTCTTT
CASSPPWGGLEAFF
>TRBJ1-6|NA|TRBV12-1|NA
TGTGCCAGCAGCTCCCAGGGGGGCACCCTCCACTTT
CASSSQGGTLHF
>TRBJ1-1|NA|TRBV9|many
TGTGCCAGCAGCGCGGGGGTGTCCACTGAAGCTTTCTTT
CASSAGVSTEAFF
>TRBJ2-7|NA|TRBV19|NA
TGTGCCAGTAGTATCAGTACGTTCCAGAGAAGAAACGGCAGGGCCGAGCAGTACTTC
CASSISTFQRRNGRAEQYF
>TRBJ2-1|TRBD2|TRBV4-2|NA
TGTGCCAGCAGCCAAGAAAAGGGCGGGAGCGGTTACAATGAGCAGTTCTTC
CASSQEKGGSGYNEQFF
>TRBJ1-2|TRBD1|TRBV19|NA
TGTGCCAGTAGTCCAGGGACAGGCTATGGCTACACCTTC
CASSPGTGYGYTF
>TRBJ1-2|TRBD1|TRBV6-5|NA
TGTGCCAGCAACATCGCTCCCGGGACAGGGTATGGCTACACCTTC
CASNIAPGTGYGYTF
>TRBJ1-2|TRBD1|TRBV28|NA
TGTGCCAGCAGTACCCCGGGACAGAACTATGGCTACACCTTC
CASSTPGQNYGYTF
>TRBJ1-1|NA|TRBV28|NA
TGTGCCAGCAGCCCCTCGGTCCCGCGGCACACTGAAGCTTTCTTT
CASSPSVPRHTEAFF
>TRBJ1-1|NA|TRBV7-3|NA
TGTGCCAGCAGCTCACGACCCCAGGGAAGGGCTTTCTTT
CASSSRPQGRAFF
>TRBJ2-3|NA|TRBV7-2|NA
TGTGCCAGCAGCCCCTTGGACAGACGCACGCAGTATTTT
CASSPLDRRTQYF
>TRBJ1-2|TRBD1|TRBV6-6|NA
TGTGCCAGCAGGATCTTATCGACAGGGAAAGGCTACACCTTC
CASRILSTGKGYTF
>TRBJ1-6|NA|TRBV3-1/TRBV3-2|NA
TGTGCCAGCAGCCAAGTCGGTCAAGGGCCCCGGGGGAATTCACCCCTCCACTTT
CASSQVGQGPRGNSPLHF
>TRBJ1-4|TRBD1|TRBV11-3|NA
TGTGCCAGCTCCCCCGGGACAGGGGATGAAAAACTGTTTTTT
CASSPGTGDEKLFF
>TRBJ2-3|NA|TRBV19|NA
TGTGCCAGTAGTATGAGAGCATTCAACACAGATACGCAGTATTTT
CASSMRAFNTDTQYF
>TRBJ2-7|TRBD1|TRBV30|few
TGTGCCTGGAGTCCTGTGGGACAGGGCGGGGTCGAGCAGTACTTC
CAWSPVGQGGVEQYF
>TRBJ2-5|TRBD2|TRBV3-1/TRBV3-2|once
TGTGCCAGCAGACTAGCGGTGGGGGAGACCCAGTACTTC
CASRLAVGETQYF
>TRBJ2-7|TRBD1|TRBV10-1|NA
TGCGCCAGCAGACCCAGCGACAGGGGCGAGCAGTACTTC
CASRPSDRGEQYF
>TRBJ1-1|TRBD1|TRBV19|NA
TGTGCCAGTAGTCTGGACAGGGGGAACACTGAAGCTTTCTTT
CASSLDRGNTEAFF
>TRBJ2-3|TRBD2|TRBV7-2|NA
TGTGCCAGCAGCCGGGACTACCTCAGCACAGATACGCAGTATTTT
CASSRDYLSTDTQYF
>TRBJ2-3|NA|TRBV12-3/TRBV12-4|NA
TGTGCCAGCAGTCCCTACAGCCAAGATACGCAGTATTTT
CASSPYSQDTQYF
>TRBJ1-1|NA|TRBV7-2|NA
TGTGCCAGCTGGGACATTCTGAACACTGAAGCTTTCTTT
CASWDILNTEAFF
>TRBJ1-2|NA|TRBV7-3|NA
TGTGCCAGCAGCTTCCTGAGCGATCCCTCTTCTGGCTACACCTTC
CASSFLSDPSSGYTF
>TRBJ2-7|TRBD1|TRBV28|few
TGTGCCAGCAGTTTATGGGAGACAGGGAAGGTGCCTCAGGGGCAGTACTTC
CASSLWETGKVPQGQYF
>TRBJ2-7|NA|TRBV24-1|NA
TGTGCCACCAGTTGGGGGAGCGGGGAGCAGTACTTC
CATSWGSGEQYF
>TRBJ2-7|TRBD2|TRBV7-2|once
TGTGCCAGCAGCGATAGCGGGGCCTCCTACGAGCAGTACTTC
CASSDSGASYEQYF
>TRBJ2-7|NA|TRBV10-3|NA
TGTGCCATCAGGCCTAACGGGGAACCCTACGAGCAGTACTTC
CAIRPNGEPYEQYF
>TRBJ1-2|TRBD1|TRBV3-1/TRBV3-2|NA
TGTGCCAGCAGCCGCAGGGGGCAGGGGGGTGGCTACACCTTC
CASSRRGQGGGYTF
>TRBJ2-7|NA|TRBV3-1/TRBV3-2|NA
TGTGCCAGCAGCCAGTACAACTCCTACGAGCAGTACTTC
CASSQYNSYEQYF
>TRBJ1-2|NA|TRBV27|NA
TGTGCCAGCAGTTCTCAGGGTGGCTACACCTTC
CASSSQGGYTF
>TRBJ2-3|NA|TRBV6-5|NA
TGTGCCAGCAGAGGTGAGGGCACAGATACGCAGTATTTT
CASRGEGTDTQYF
>TRBJ2-7|TRBD2|TRBV28|few
TGTGCCAGCAGTTACGACGCCACTAGCGGGAGGTACGAGCAGTACTTC
CASSYDATSGRYEQYF
>TRBJ2-7|NA|TRBV4-1|NA
TGCGCCAGCAGCCCCCCCCGGGAGGACAGTACCTCCTACGAGCAGTACTTC
CASSPPREDSTSYEQYF
>TRBJ1-2|TRBD1|TRBV6-5|NA
TGTGCCAGCAGAGGGACAGGGGAGCATCATGGCTACACCTTC
CASRGTGEHHGYTF
>TRBJ2-7|NA|TRBV7-2|few
TGTGCCAGCAGCTTAGATTACGGCTACGAGCAGTACTTC
CASSLDYGYEQYF
>TRBJ2-2|TRBD2|TRBV7-2|once
TGTGCCAGCAGCCCAGGAAGCGGGGTCGACACCGGGGAGCTGTTTTTT
CASSPGSGVDTGELFF
>TRBJ2-3|TRBD2|TRBV9|NA
TGTGCCAGCAGCCTTCCCGGGACTAGCGGCACAGATACGCAGTATTTT
CASSLPGTSGTDTQYF
>TRBJ2-2|TRBD1|TRBV30|NA
TGTGCCTGGAGTGTATACCCGCCGGGACAGGGGAAGTTCGGGGAGCTGTTTTTT
CAWSVYPPGQGKFGELFF
>TRBJ1-4|TRBD1|TRBV25-1|NA
TGTGCCAGCAGTGAGGTTAGGGGACAGGATAATGAAAAACTGTTTTTT
CASSEVRGQDNEKLFF
>TRBJ1-6|TRBD1|TRBV11-1|NA
TGTGCCAGCAGCAAATGGACAGGGAGAGTATCACCCCTCCACTTT
CASSKWTGRVSPLHF
>TRBJ1-2|TRBD1|TRBV5-6|few
TGTGCCAGCAGCTTGGTGGGGGGACAGGGGGAATCTAACTATGGCTACACCTTC
CASSLVGGQGESNYGYTF
>TRBJ1-1|NA|TRBV7-9|NA
TGTGCCAGCAGCGCCGGGAGGGGGGCTTTCTTT
CASSAGRGAFF
>TRBJ2-3|TRBD2|TRBV4-2|NA
TGTGCCAGCAGCCAACAACCGGGACTAGACGGAGATACGCAGTATTTT
CASSQQPGLDGDTQYF
>TRBJ2-1|NA|TRBV28|NA
TGTGCCAGCAGTTTGATACAGGGCAATGAGCAGTTCTTC
CASSLIQGNEQFF
>TRBJ1-6|TRBD1|TRBV18|NA
TGTGCCAGCTCACCACCGAACAGGGGAGGTTCACCCCTCCACTTT
CASSPPNRGGSPLHF
>TRBJ1-5|TRBD1|TRBV3-1/TRBV3-2|once
TGTGCCAGCAGCTCGACAGGGAAGGGGAATCAGCCCCAGCATTTT
CASSSTGKGNQPQHF
>TRBJ2-7|TRBD1|TRBV28|few
TGTGCCAGCAGCTCCGACAGGGTTGTTTCGGGTTCCTACGAGCAGTACTTC
CASSSDRVVSGSYEQYF
>TRBJ2-5|TRBD2|TRBV7-7|NA
TGTGCCAGCAGCCCCGGCGGCGGGAGTGGCCAAGAGACCCAGTACTTC
CASSPGGGSGQETQYF